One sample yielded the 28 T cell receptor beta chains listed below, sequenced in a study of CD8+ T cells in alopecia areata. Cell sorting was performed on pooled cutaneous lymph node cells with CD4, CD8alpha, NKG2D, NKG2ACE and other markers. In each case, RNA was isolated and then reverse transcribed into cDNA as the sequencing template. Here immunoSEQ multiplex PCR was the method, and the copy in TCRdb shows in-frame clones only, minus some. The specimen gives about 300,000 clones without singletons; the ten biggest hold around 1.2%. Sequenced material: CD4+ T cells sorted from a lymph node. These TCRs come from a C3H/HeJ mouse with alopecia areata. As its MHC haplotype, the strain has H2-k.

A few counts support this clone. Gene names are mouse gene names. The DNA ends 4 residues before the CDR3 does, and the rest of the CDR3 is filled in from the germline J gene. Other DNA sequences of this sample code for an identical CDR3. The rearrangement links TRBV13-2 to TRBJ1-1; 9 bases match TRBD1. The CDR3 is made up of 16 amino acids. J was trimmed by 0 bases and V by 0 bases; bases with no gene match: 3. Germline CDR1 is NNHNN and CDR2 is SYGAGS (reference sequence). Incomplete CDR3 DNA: TGTGCCAGCGGTGATGCAGGACAGGGGTCAAACACA. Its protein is CASGDAGQGSNT. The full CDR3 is CASGDAGQGSNTEVFF.

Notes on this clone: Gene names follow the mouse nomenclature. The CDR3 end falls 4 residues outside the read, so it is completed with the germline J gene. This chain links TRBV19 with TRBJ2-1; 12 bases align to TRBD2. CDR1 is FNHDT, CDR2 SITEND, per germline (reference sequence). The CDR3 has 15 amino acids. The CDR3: CASSIRGTGGPEQFF. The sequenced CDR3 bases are TGTGCCAGCAGTATACGGGGGACTGGGGGGCCT.

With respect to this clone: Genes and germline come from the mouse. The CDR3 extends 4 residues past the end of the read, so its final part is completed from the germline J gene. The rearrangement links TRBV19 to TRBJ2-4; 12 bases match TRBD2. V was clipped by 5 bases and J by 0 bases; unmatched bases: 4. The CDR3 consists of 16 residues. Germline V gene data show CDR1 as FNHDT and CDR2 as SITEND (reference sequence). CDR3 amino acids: CASSLTGGASQNTLYF. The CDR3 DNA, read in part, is TGTGCCAGCAGCCTGACTGGGGGGGCGAGTCAAAAC.

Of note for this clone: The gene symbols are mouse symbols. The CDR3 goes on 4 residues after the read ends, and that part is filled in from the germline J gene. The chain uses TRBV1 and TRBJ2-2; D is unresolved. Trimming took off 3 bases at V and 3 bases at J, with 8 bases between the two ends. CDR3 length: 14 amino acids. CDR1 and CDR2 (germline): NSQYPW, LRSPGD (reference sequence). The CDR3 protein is CTCSAPLYTGQLYF. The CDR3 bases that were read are TGCACCTGCAGTGCCCCACTCTACACCGGG.

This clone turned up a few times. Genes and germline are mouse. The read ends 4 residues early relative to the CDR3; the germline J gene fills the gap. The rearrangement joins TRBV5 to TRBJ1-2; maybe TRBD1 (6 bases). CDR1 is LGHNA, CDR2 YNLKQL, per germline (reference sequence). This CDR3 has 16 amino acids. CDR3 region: CASSQGAGQGGSDYTF. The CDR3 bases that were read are TGTGCCAGCAGCCAAGGTGCGGGACAAGGAGGGTCC.

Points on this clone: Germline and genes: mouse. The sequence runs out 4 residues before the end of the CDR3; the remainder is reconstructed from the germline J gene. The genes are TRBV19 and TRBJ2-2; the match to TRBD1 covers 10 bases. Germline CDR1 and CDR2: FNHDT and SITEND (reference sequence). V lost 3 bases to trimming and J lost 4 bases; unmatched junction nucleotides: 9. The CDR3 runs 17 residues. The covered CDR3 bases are TGTGCCAGCAGTACCCACGACAGGGGGCGCGGCACCGGG. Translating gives CASSTHDRGRGTG. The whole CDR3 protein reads CASSTHDRGRGTGQLYF.

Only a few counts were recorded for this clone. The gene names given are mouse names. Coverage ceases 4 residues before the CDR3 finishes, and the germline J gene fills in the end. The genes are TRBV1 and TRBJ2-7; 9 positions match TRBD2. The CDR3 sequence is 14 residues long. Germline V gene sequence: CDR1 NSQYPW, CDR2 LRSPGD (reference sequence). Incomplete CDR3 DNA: TGCACCTGCAGTGGTGGGGGGGCTTGGGAT. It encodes CTCSGGGAWD. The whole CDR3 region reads CTCSGGGAWDEQYF.

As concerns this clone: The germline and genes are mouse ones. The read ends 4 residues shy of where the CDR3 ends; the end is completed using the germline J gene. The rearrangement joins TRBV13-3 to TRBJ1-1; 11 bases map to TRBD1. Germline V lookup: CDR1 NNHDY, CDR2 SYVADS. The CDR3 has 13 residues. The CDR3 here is CASSRDRGAEVFF. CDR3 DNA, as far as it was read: TGTGCCAGCAGTCGGGACAGGGGGGCA.

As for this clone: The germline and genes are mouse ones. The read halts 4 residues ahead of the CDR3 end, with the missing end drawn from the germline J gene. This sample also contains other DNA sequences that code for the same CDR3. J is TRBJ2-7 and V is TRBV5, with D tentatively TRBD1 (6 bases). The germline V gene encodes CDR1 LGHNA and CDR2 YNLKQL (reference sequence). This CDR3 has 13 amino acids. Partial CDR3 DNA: TGTGCCAGCAGCCAAGAGGCAGGGGAT. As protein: CASSQEAGD. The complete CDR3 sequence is CASSQEAGDEQYF.

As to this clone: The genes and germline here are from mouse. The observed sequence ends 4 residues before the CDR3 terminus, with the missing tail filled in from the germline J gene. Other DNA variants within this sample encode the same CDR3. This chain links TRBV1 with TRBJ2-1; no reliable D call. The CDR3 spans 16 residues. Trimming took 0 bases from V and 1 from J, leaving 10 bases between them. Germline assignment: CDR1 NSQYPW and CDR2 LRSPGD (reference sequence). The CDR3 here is CTCSADRRQNYAEQFF. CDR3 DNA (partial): TGCACCTGCAGTGCAGATCGAAGACAAAACTATGCT.

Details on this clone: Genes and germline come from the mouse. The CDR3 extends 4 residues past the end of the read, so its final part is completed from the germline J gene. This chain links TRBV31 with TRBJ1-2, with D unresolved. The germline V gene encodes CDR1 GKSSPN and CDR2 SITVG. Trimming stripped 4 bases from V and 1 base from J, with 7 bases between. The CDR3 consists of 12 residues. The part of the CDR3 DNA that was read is TGTGCCTGGACGGTTGGAAACTCC. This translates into CAWTVGNS. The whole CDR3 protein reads CAWTVGNSDYTF.

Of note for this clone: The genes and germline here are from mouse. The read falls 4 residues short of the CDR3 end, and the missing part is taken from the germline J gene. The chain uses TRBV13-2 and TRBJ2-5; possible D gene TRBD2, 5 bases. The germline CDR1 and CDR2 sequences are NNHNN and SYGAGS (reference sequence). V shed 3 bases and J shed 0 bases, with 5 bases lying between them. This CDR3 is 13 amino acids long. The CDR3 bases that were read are TGTGCCAGCGGTGCTGGGAACCAAGAC. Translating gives CASGAGNQD. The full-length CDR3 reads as CASGAGNQDTQYF.

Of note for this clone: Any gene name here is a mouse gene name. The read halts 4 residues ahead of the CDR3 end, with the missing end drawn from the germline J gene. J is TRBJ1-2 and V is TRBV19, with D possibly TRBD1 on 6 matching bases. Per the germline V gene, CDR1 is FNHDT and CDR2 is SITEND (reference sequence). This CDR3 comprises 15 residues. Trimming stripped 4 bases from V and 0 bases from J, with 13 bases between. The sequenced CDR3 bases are TGTGCCAGCAGTCCGGGACACTATGCAAACTCC. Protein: CASSPGHYANS. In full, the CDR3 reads CASSPGHYANSDYTF.

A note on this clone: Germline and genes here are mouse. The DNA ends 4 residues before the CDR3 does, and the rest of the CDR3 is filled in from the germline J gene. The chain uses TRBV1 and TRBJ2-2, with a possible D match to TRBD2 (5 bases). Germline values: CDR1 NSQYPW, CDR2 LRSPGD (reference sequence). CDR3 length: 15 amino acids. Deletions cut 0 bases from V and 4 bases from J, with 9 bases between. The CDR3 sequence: CTCSADLGGTGQLYF. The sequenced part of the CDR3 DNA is TGCACCTGCAGTGCAGATCTGGGCGGCACCGGG. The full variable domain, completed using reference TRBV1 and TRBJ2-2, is VTLLEQNPRWRLVPRGQAVNLRCILKNSQYPWMSWYQQDLQKQLQWLFTLRSPGDKEVKSLPGADYLATRVTDTELRLQVANMSQGRTLYCTCSADLGGTGQLYFGEGSKLTVL.

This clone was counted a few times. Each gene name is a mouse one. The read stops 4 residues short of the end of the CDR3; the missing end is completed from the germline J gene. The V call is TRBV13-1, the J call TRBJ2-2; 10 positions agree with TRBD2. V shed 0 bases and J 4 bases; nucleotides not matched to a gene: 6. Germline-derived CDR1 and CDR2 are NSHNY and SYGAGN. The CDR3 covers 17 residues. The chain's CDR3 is CASSDAPGGAPTGQLYF. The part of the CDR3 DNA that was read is TGTGCCAGCAGTGATGCACCTGGGGGGGCGCCCACCGGG.

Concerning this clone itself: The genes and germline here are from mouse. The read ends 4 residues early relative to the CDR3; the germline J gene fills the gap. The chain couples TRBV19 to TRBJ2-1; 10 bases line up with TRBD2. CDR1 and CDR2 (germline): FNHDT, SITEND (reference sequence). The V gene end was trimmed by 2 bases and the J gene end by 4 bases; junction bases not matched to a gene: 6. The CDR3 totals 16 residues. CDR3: CASSITWGGSYAEQFF. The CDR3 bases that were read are TGTGCCAGCAGTATTACCTGGGGGGGCTCTTATGCT.

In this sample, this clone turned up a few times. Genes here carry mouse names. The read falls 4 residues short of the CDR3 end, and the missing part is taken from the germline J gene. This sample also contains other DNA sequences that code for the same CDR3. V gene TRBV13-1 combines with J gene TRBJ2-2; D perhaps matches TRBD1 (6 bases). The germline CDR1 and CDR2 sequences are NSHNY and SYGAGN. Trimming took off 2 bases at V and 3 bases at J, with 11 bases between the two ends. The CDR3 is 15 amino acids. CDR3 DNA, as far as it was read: TGTGCCAGCAGTGAATCACAGGGCGACACCGGG. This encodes CASSESQGDTG. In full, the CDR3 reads CASSESQGDTGQLYF.

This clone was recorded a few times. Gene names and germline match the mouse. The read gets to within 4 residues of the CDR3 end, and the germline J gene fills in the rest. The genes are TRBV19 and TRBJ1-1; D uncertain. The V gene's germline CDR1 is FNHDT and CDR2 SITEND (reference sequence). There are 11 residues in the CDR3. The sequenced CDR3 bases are TGTGCCAGCAGTATGTTGGGA. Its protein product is CASSMLG. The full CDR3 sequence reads CASSMLGEVFF.

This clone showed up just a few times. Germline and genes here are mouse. The CDR3 bases that were read are TGTGCCAGCAGCCAAGAAGCCAGCTATAATTCGCCC. Translating gives CASSQEASYNSP. The full CDR3 reads CASSQEASYNSPLYF. This chain joins TRBV5 and TRBJ1-6; D is uncertain. The read gets to within 3 residues of the CDR3 end, and the germline J gene fills in the rest. TRBJ1-6 is an ORF, and what it does is uncertain. The CDR3 extends over 15 amino acids. Germline V CDR1 and CDR2: LGHNA, YNLKQL (reference sequence). The V gene lost 0 bases and the J gene lost 3 bases, with 6 bases spanning the gap.

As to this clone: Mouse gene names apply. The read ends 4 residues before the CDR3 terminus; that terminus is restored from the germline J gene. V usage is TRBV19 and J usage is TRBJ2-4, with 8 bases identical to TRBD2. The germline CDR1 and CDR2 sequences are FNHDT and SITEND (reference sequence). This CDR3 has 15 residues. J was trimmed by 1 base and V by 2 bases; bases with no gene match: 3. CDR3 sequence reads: CASSIPGGRQNTLYF. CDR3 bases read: TGTGCCAGCAGTATCCCTGGGGGGCGTCAAAAC.

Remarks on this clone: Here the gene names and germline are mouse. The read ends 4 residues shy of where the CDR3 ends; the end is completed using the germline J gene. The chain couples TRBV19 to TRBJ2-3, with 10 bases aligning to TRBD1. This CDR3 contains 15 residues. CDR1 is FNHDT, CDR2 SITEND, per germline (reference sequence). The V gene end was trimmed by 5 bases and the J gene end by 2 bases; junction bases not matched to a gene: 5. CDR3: CASRTGTGDAETLYF. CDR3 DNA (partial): TGTGCCAGCAGAACCGGGACAGGGGATGCAGAA. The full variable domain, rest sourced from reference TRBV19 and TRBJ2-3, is GGIITQTPKFLIGQEGQKLTLKCQQNFNHDTMYWYRQDSGKGLRLIYYSITENDLQKGDLSEGYDASREKKSSFSLTVTSAQKNEMAVFLCASRTGTGDAETLYFGSGTRLTVL.

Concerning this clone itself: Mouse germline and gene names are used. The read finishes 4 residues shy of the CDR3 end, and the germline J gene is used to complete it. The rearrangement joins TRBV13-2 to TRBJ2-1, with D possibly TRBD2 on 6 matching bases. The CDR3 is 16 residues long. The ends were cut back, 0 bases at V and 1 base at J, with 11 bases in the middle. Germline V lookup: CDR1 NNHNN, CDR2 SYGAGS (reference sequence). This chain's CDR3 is CASGDAVGVNYAEQFF. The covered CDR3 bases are TGTGCCAGCGGTGATGCAGTGGGGGTGAACTATGCT.

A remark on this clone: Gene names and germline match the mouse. The CDR3 DNA, read in part, is TGTGCCAGCAGCCAAGGACACAGTGCAGAA. Residues: CASSQGHSAE. The whole CDR3 sequence reads CASSQGHSAETLYF. The chain is built from TRBV5 and TRBJ2-3; D is uncertain. The read terminates 4 residues ahead of where the CDR3 ends, so the germline J gene completes it. The ends were cut back, 1 base at V and 0 bases at J, with 5 bases in the middle. The CDR3 length is 14 residues. In germline, CDR1 is LGHNA, CDR2 YNLKQL (reference sequence).

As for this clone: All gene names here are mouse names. CDR3 protein: CTCSADRGGLGAETLYF. CDR3 DNA, as far as it was read: TGCACCTGCAGTGCAGATCGGGGGGGGCTAGGTGCAGAA. V gene TRBV1 combines with J gene TRBJ2-3, with TRBD2 matching 8 bases. From the germline J gene comes the end of the CDR3, since the read stops 4 residues before it. Trimming removed 0 bases from V and 1 base from J; junction bases left unmatched: 6. The CDR3 is 17 amino acids. The germline gives CDR1 NSQYPW, CDR2 LRSPGD (reference sequence).

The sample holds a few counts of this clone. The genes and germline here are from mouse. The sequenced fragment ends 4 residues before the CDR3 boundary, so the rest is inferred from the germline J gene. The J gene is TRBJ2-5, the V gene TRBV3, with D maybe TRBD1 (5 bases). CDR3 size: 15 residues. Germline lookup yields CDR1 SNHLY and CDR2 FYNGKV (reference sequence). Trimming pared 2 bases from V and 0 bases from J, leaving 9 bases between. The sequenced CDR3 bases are TGTGCCAGCAGCTTATTCTGGACAAACCAAGAC. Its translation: CASSLFWTNQD. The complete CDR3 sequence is CASSLFWTNQDTQYF.

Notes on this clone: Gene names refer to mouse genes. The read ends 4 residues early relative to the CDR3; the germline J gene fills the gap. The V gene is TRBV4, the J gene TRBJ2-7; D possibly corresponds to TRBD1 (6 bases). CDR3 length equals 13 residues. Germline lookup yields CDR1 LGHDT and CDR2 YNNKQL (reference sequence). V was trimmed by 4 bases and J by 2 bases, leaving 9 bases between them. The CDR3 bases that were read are TGTGCCAGCAGCTCCCAGGGGACCTAT. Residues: CASSSQGTY. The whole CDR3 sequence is CASSSQGTYEQYF.

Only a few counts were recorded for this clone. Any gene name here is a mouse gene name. This chain's CDR3 is CASSQLGASYEQYF. The covered CDR3 bases are TGTGCCAGCAGCCAACTGGGGGCCTCCTAT. V and J are TRBV5 and TRBJ2-7; D possibly corresponds to TRBD2 (7 bases). The read stops 4 residues short of the end of the CDR3; the missing end is completed from the germline J gene. CDR1 is LGHNA and CDR2 is YNLKQL in the germline V gene (reference sequence). The CDR3 is made up of 14 amino acids. With 2 bases removed from V and 0 bases from J, the gap between germline ends came to 8 bases.

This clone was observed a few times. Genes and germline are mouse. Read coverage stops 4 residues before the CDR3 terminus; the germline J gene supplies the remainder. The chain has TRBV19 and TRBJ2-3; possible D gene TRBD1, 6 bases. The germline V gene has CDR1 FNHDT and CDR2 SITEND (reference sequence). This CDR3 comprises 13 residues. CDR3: CASSTRGGETLYF. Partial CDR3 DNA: TGTGCCAGCAGTACCAGGGGTGGAGAA. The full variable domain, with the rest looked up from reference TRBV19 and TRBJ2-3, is GGIITQTPKFLIGQEGQKLTLKCQQNFNHDTMYWYRQDSGKGLRLIYYSITENDLQKGDLSEGYDASREKKSSFSLTVTSAQKNEMAVFLCASSTRGGETLYFGSGTRLTVL.